This T cell receptor (beta chain) was identified in a study of CD8 T cells in Susac syndrome. The CDR3 covers 13 residues. The V end lost 3 bases, the J end lost 4 bases, and 9 bases lay between the germline ends. The germline CDR1 and CDR2 sequences are SQVTM and ANQGSEA. RNA was extracted with the RNeasy kit, and a quantity of roughly 0.45 to 1 ug was reverse transcribed using random hexamers. With immunoSEQ multiplex PCR, TCR beta CDR3 was amplified across 54 Vbeta and 13 Jbeta. TCRdb re-called the immunoSEQ multiplex PCR reads with MiXCR, one entry per CDR3 protein. The top ten clones hold around 0.12% of a sample with 100,000 to 150,000 distinct CDR3 sequences, around 94% of them seen once. Concerning this clonotype: What it binds is not known.

General observations from the study: The number of individuals included in the study's TCR sequencing and HLA analysis was acknowledged as relatively small.

Sequencing targeted TCR beta in T cells from blood (CD8+ and CD4+). Negative isolation was used for CD8+ and CD4+ T cells and FACS enrichment for TEMRA cells. V and J are TRBV29-1 and TRBJ2-2; D unclear. The sample comprised CD4+ T cells from PBMCs. The sequence derives from a human donor with multiple sclerosis. CDR3 DNA: TGCAGCGTTGATAGGAGCCCCACCGGGGAGCTGTTTTTT. This sequence encodes CSVDRSPTGELFF.